Listed here are 15 T cell receptor beta chains from one sample, sequenced in a study of T cells in Graves' hyperthyroidism and ophthalmopathy. Using RNA transcripts as the source, TCR beta CDR3 regions were amplified. HTBI primers were used for first-round RT-PCR of the TCR CDR3. TCRdb reprocessed the multiplex PCR reads via MiXCR and lists one record per CDR3 protein. The sample has around 600,000 distinct CDR3 sequences; 14% are singletons. Sequencing was performed on blood. These TCRs come from a woman in her forties or fifties with Graves' ophthalmopathy.

This clonotype was picked up many times. V is TRBV27 and J is TRBJ1-2, with TRBD1 matching 10 bases. The CDR3 has 14 residues. The germline CDR1 and CDR2 sequences are MNHEY and SMNVEV (reference sequence). Germline trimming cut 4 bases from V and 8 bases from J; bases unmatched to any gene: 7. CDR3 in amino acids: CASSSDGTGDGYTF. CDR3 DNA sequence: TGTGCCAGCAGTTCTGACGGGACAGGGGACGGCTACACCTTC.

This clonotype was recorded many times. V gene TRBV7-9 combines with J gene TRBJ1-1, with D possibly being TRBD1 (6 bases). Per the germline V gene, CDR1 is SEHNR and CDR2 is FQNEAQ (reference sequence). The V and J ends lost 5 bases and 0 bases respectively, with 13 bases between them. This CDR3 comprises 15 residues. CDR3 protein: CASSPRTELNTEAFF. CDR3 DNA sequence: TGTGCCAGCAGCCCCCGGACAGAACTGAACACTGAAGCTTTCTTT.

The chain links TRBV11-3 to TRBJ1-1, with 7 bases matching TRBD1. V was clipped by 0 bases and J by 1 base; unmatched bases: 8. This CDR3 comprises 17 residues. The germline V gene encodes CDR1 SGHNT and CDR2 YENEEA. The CDR3 nucleotides are TGTGCCAGCAGCTTAGATACCTGGAGGGACAGGAACACTGAAGCTTTCTTT. It is translated as CASSLDTWRDRNTEAFF.

This clonotype occurred a few times. V gene TRBV29-1 combines with J gene TRBJ1-2, with no clear D. V lost 0 bases, J lost 5 bases, and 10 bases lay in between. Germline V lookup: CDR1 SQVTM, CDR2 ANQGSEA. The CDR3 runs 13 residues. The CDR3 DNA reads as TGCAGCGTTGAAGATCCAGCGATGTATGGCTACACCTTC. Residues: CSVEDPAMYGYTF.

This clonotype was seen repeatedly, ten times or more. This chain uses TRBV9 with TRBJ2-7, with 13 positions matching TRBD2. Looked up from germline, CDR1 is SGDLS and CDR2 is YYNGEE. J lost 2 bases, V lost 4 bases, and 9 bases had no gene match. This CDR3 spans 17 amino acids. In nucleotides, the CDR3 is TGTGCCAGCAGCATATGGACTAGCGGGAGACCCACCTACGAGCAGTACTTC. Translated: CASSIWTSGRPTYEQYF.

This clonotype was observed many times. An end of the junction does not agree with germline; a read error may underlie this. The chain couples TRBV7-3 to TRBJ1-1, with 7 bases matching TRBD1. The CDR3 is made up of 14 amino acids. Germline V gene lookup returns CDR1 SGHTA and CDR2 FQGTGA. The CDR3 sequence: CASSITGANTEAFF. The CDR3 DNA is TGTGCCAGCAGCATAACAGGGGCGAACACTGAAGCTTTCTTT.

The V and J genes are TRBV9 and TRBJ2-2; 9 positions match TRBD2. The CDR3 sequence is 16 residues long. The germline CDR1 and CDR2 sequences are SGDLS and YYNGEE. V gave up 0 bases and J gave up 4 bases; unmatched junction bases: 4. The CDR3: CASSVVGGRATGELFF. CDR3 coding DNA: TGTGCCAGCAGCGTAGTCGGCGGGAGGGCCACCGGGGAGCTGTTTTTT. The whole variable domain, remainder taken from reference TRBV9 and TRBJ2-2, is DSGVTQTPKHLITATGQRVTLRCSPRSGDLSVYWYQQSLDQGLQFLIQYYNGEERAKGNILERFSAQQFPDLHSELNLSSLELGDSALYFCASSVVGGRATGELFFGEGSRLTVL.

This clonotype came up many times. Mismatch with germline at one junction end may stem from a read error. The chain links TRBV5-1 to TRBJ2-1, with no clear D. Germline V gene sequence: CDR1 SGHRS, CDR2 YFSETQ. There are 15 residues in the CDR3. As DNA, the CDR3 is TGTGCCAGCAGCTTAGATGGGTCCTCCTACAATGAGCAGTTCTTC. It yields the protein CASSLDGSSYNEQFF.

Many counts were recorded for this clonotype. The rearrangement uses TRBV20-1 and TRBJ1-2; 8 bases align to TRBD1. Trimming cost V 1 base and J 8 bases; bases outside gene matches: 6. The CDR3 consists of 13 residues. CDR1 and CDR2 from the germline V gene are DFQATT and SNEGSKA (reference sequence). The CDR3 loop reads CSARGRTGHGYTF. In nucleotides, the CDR3 is TGCAGTGCTAGAGGGCGGACAGGGCACGGCTACACCTTC.

The chain joins TRBV7-9 to TRBJ2-7, with D possibly being TRBD1 (6 bases). This CDR3 contains 15 residues. Trimming removed 5 bases from V and 5 bases from J, with 19 bases in between. The V gene's germline CDR1 is SEHNR and CDR2 FQNEAQ (reference sequence). CDR3 loop: CASSANKDRAHEQYF. CDR3 DNA sequence: TGTGCCAGCAGCGCGAATAAGGACAGAGCCCACGAGCAGTACTTC. The full variable domain, its missing parts supplied by reference TRBV7-9 and TRBJ2-7, is DTGVSQNPRHKITKRGQNVTFRCDPISEHNRLYWYRQTLGQGPEFLTYFQNEAQLEKSRLLSDRFSAERPKGSFSTLEIQRTEQGDSAMYLCASSANKDRAHEQYFGPGTRLTVT.

This clonotype showed up many times. CDR3 protein: CASSVVKGYEQYF. The CDR3 nucleotides are TGCGCCAGCAGCGTCGTTAAGGGCTACGAGCAGTACTTC. V usage is TRBV5-1 and J usage is TRBJ2-7; D call uncertain. Trimming removed 4 bases from V and 3 bases from J, with 11 bases in between. The CDR3 is made up of 13 amino acids. The germline CDR1 and CDR2 sequences are SGHRS and YFSETQ.

This clonotype has more than one count but fewer than ten. This rearrangement joins TRBV29-1 to TRBJ2-2, with no clear D. Trimming cost V 2 bases and J 7 bases, with 14 bases left between them. Germline values: CDR1 SQVTM, CDR2 ANQGSEA. The CDR3 is 14 residues long. The CDR3 bases are TGCAGCGTTGAATCCGGCCGGGTTGGCGGGGAGCTGTTTTTT. Its protein product is CSVESGRVGGELFF.

This clonotype was observed a few times. This rearrangement joins TRBV7-2 to TRBJ1-3, with no clear D. Trimming stripped 7 bases from V and 0 bases from J, with 10 bases between. This CDR3 has 14 amino acids. CDR1 is SGHTA, CDR2 FQGNSA, per germline. CDR3 in amino acids: CASNLGLSGNTIYF. The DNA of the CDR3 is TGTGCCAGCAACCTCGGGCTCTCTGGAAACACCATATATTTT.

In its sample, this clonotype was seen many times. The rearrangement uses TRBV27 and TRBJ2-7; 8 nucleotides align to TRBD1. This CDR3 spans 16 amino acids. The V gene end was trimmed by 0 bases and the J gene end by 4 bases; junction bases not matched to a gene: 8. CDR1 MNHEY and CDR2 SMNVEV come from the germline V gene (reference sequence). The CDR3 sequence is CASSLSPGGVEYEQYF. The CDR3 DNA sequence: TGTGCCAGCAGTTTATCCCCAGGGGGCGTTGAGTACGAGCAGTACTTC.

This clonotype was recorded at least ten times. This rearrangement joins TRBV7-9 to TRBJ1-1; maybe TRBD1 (5 bases). Germline assignment: CDR1 SEHNR and CDR2 FQNEAQ (reference sequence). The CDR3 sequence is 15 residues long. V lost 0 bases to trimming and J lost 5 bases, with 13 bases between them. The CDR3 DNA follows: TGTGCCAGCAGCTTAGCCGGGAGAGGGGAGACTGAAGCTTTCTTT. Encoded protein: CASSLAGRGETEAFF.